These 30 T cell receptor beta chains share one sample of origin, sequenced in a study of shared clonotypes between healthy human individuals. Sequenced by immunoSEQ multiplex PCR; TCRdb stores in-frame clones only, minus some. Found here are approximately 2.5 million clones, around nine tenths of them singletons; the top ten hold about 0.13%. Sequencing was carried out using naive CD4+ T cells sorted from blood. The subset here: CD45RA+ positively selected. The receptor source for this set is a man in his late teens or twenties in good health.

The CDR3 coding sequence is TGTGCCACTCGACACAGGGGCACAGATACGCAGTATTTT. It yields the protein CATRHRGTDTQYF. V usage is TRBV6-4 and J usage is TRBJ2-3, with D possibly matching TRBD1 (6 bases). With 10 bases removed from V and 1 base from J, the gap between germline ends came to 12 bases. The CDR3 has 13 amino acids. In germline, CDR1 is MRHNA, CDR2 SNTAGT.

The chain couples TRBV18 to TRBJ1-6; the D gene is possibly TRBD1 (5 bases). CDR3 length: 17 amino acids. Germline V CDR1 and CDR2: KGHSH, LQKENI. V lost 0 bases to trimming and J lost 5 bases, with 14 bases between them. The CDR3 sequence: CASSPPGSRADNSPLHF. As DNA, the CDR3 is TGTGCCAGCTCACCACCGGGTAGCAGGGCGGATAATTCACCCCTCCACTTT.

The V and J genes are TRBV10-3 and TRBJ2-2; the D gene could be TRBD1 or TRBD2 (5 bases each). Germline CDR1 is ENHRY and CDR2 is SYGVKD. V was trimmed by 3 bases and J by 5 bases, leaving 10 bases between them. The CDR3 length is 14 residues. The CDR3 reads CAISDGGETGELFF. CDR3 bases: TGTGCCATCAGTGATGGGGGTGAGACCGGGGAGCTGTTTTTT.

With regard to this clone: At the DNA level, this CDR3 is encoded by other sequences in the same sample as well. The rearrangement links TRBV7-9 to TRBJ2-1; 14 bases line up with TRBD2. Germline V gene sequence: CDR1 SEHNR, CDR2 FQNEAQ (reference sequence). The CDR3 is made up of 16 amino acids. V trimming: 5 bases; J trimming: 9 bases; junction bases outside the gene matches: 9. CDR3 nucleotides: TGTGCCAGCAGCCCCCCGGGACTAGCGGGAGTGGGTGAGCAGTTCTTC. It specifies CASSPPGLAGVGEQFF.

A word on this clone: The sample carries other DNA sequences with the same CDR3. This sequence joins TRBV2 and TRBJ2-7; possibly TRBD1 or TRBD2 for D (6 bases each). Trimming shortened V by 2 bases and J by 4 bases, and 9 bases separated the two germline ends. Germline V CDR1 and CDR2: SNHLY, FYNNEI. The CDR3 extends over 13 amino acids. For the CDR3, the DNA is TGTGCCAGCAGTGAAACAGGGAGGTACGAGCAGTACTTC. Residues: CASSETGRYEQYF.

Points on this clone: This sample includes further DNA sequences coding for the same CDR3. The V call is TRBV18, the J call TRBJ1-5; D not certain. This CDR3 has 14 residues. Germline CDR1 KGHSH, CDR2 LQKENI. Trimming stripped 2 bases from V and 2 bases from J, with 7 bases between. The CDR3 coding sequence is TGTGCCAGCTCACCAGGGTCCGGCAATCAGCCCCAGCATTTT. Its translation: CASSPGSGNQPQHF. The full variable domain, rest sourced from reference TRBV18 and TRBJ1-5, is NAGVMQNPRHLVRRRGQEARLRCSPMKGHSHVYWYRQLPEEGLKFMVYLQKENIIDESGMPKERFSAEFPKEGPSILRIQQVVRGDSAAYFCASSPGSGNQPQHFGDGTRLSIL.

Comment on this clone: This CDR3 is also generated by other DNA sequences in the sample. This chain connects TRBV18 to TRBJ1-5; 11 nucleotides agree with TRBD1. The CDR3 spans 16 residues. With V trimmed by 0 bases and J by 2 bases, 0 bases remained unmatched. Germline V gene data show CDR1 as KGHSH and CDR2 as LQKENI. This CDR3 is CASSPPGQGGNQPQHF. For the CDR3, the DNA is TGTGCCAGCTCACCACCGGGACAGGGGGGCAATCAGCCCCAGCATTTT.

The chain carries TRBV14 and TRBJ2-5, with TRBD2 identical over 8 bases. From germline, CDR1 is SGHDN and CDR2 FVKESK. After removal of 4 bases from V and 5 bases from J, the junction contained 3 bases not matched to a gene. This CDR3 is built from 13 residues. The CDR3 loop is CASSPAGVETQYF. The CDR3 DNA is TGTGCCAGCAGCCCAGCGGGGGTGGAGACCCAGTACTTC. The entire variable domain, with the rest obtained from reference TRBV14 and TRBJ2-5, is as follows: EAGVTQFPSHSVIEKGQTVTLRCDPISGHDNLYWYRRVMGKEIKFLLHFVKESKQDESGMPNNRFLAERTGGTYSTLKVQPAELEDSGVYFCASSPAGVETQYFGPGTRLLVL.

The V gene is TRBV5-6, the J gene TRBJ1-6, with TRBD1 matching over 9 bases. The CDR3 totals 14 residues. Germline trimming cut 4 bases from V and 10 bases from J; bases unmatched to any gene: 6. Germline-derived CDR1 and CDR2 are SGHDT and YYEEEE. The CDR3 region has the DNA TGTGCCAGCAGCGAGACAGGGGGGGACTCACCCCTCCACTTT. Translated, it gives CASSETGGDSPLHF. The full variable domain, with the rest looked up from reference TRBV5-6 and TRBJ1-6, is DAGVTQSPTHLIKTRGQQVTLRCSPKSGHDTVSWYQQALGQGPQFIFQYYEEEERQRGNFPDRFSGHQFPNYSSELNVNALLLGDSALYLCASSETGGDSPLHFGNGTRLTVT.

V gene TRBV30 combines with J gene TRBJ1-5, with a weak D call TRBD1 (6 bases). Trimming stripped 0 bases from V and 2 bases from J, with 11 bases between. The CDR3 loop spans 15 amino acids. Germline V gene data show CDR1 as GTSNPN and CDR2 as SVGIG (reference sequence). The CDR3 here is CAWSVPQGRNQPQHF. CDR3 coding DNA: TGTGCCTGGAGTGTACCACAGGGCCGCAATCAGCCCCAGCATTTT.

J is TRBJ1-1 and V is TRBV25-1; D is possibly TRBD1 (5 bases). CDR1 is MGHDK and CDR2 is SYGVNS in the germline V gene. The V end lost 7 bases, the J end lost 0 bases, and 18 bases lay between the germline ends. The CDR3 spans 16 residues. The CDR3 bases are TGTGCCAGCACCATAGGGCAGGGACCCATGAACACTGAAGCTTTCTTT. Translated: CASTIGQGPMNTEAFF.

The J gene is TRBJ1-1, the V gene TRBV9; perhaps TRBD1 as D (6 bases). The CDR3 covers 14 residues. V was cut by 3 bases and J by 4 bases, with 13 bases left in between. Per germline, CDR1 SGDLS and CDR2 YYNGEE. The CDR3 DNA is TGTGCCAGCAGCGCTGCCACAGGGAGCACTGAAGCTTTCTTT. This gives the protein CASSAATGSTEAFF.

The chain joins TRBV28 to TRBJ1-1; maybe TRBD1 (5 bases). In germline, CDR1 is MDHEN, CDR2 SYDVKM. V was trimmed by 2 bases and J by 5 bases, leaving 15 bases between them. The CDR3 has 15 amino acids. CDR3 protein: CASSLPGREETEAFF. CDR3 DNA: TGTGCCAGCAGTTTACCAGGGCGAGAGGAAACTGAAGCTTTCTTT. Looking up the rest from reference TRBV28 and TRBJ1-1 gives the full variable domain: DVKVTQSSRYLVKRTGEKVFLECVQDMDHENMFWYRQDPGLGLRLIYFSYDVKMKEKGDIPEGYSVSREKKERFSLILESASTNQTSMYLCASSLPGREETEAFFGQGTRLTVV.

The chain employs TRBV7-9 and TRBJ2-2; D possibly corresponds to TRBD1 (6 bases). Between the trimmed V and J ends, which lost 5 bases and 7 bases, there was a span of 14 bases. The V gene's germline CDR1 is SEHNR and CDR2 FQNEAQ (reference sequence). CDR3 length: 14 amino acids. The CDR3 DNA follows: TGTGCCAGCAGCCCCCGGACAGTCCACGGGGAGCTGTTTTTT. It translates to CASSPRTVHGELFF.

V gene TRBV6-1 combines with J gene TRBJ2-5; 12 bases line up with TRBD1. Germline CDR1 and CDR2: MNHNS and SASEGT. The CDR3 consists of 16 residues. V was pared by 6 bases and J by 5 bases, with 10 bases of the junction left unmatched. The CDR3 spells CASRETGTGGWETQYF. The DNA for the CDR3 is TGTGCCAGCAGAGAAACCGGGACAGGGGGCTGGGAGACCCAGTACTTC.

This clone was detected only a few times. This sample includes further DNA sequences coding for the same CDR3. This chain links TRBV5-1 with TRBJ1-2; 9 bases map to TRBD1. Germline V gene sequence: CDR1 SGHRS, CDR2 YFSETQ. After removal of 3 bases from V and 3 bases from J, the junction contained 3 bases not matched to a gene. The CDR3 is made up of 14 amino acids. The CDR3 reads CASSSGQGDYGYTF. CDR3 DNA: TGCGCCAGCAGCTCGGGACAGGGAGACTATGGCTACACCTTC.

The genes are TRBV19 and TRBJ2-7, with 7 bases identical to TRBD2. CDR3 length: 13 amino acids. Germline loops: CDR1 LNHDA, CDR2 SQIVND (reference sequence). The junction had 0 bases not matched to a gene; V was cut back by 4 bases and J by 0 bases. The CDR3 DNA sequence: TGTGCCAGTAGTAGCGGGAGCTCCTACGAGCAGTACTTC. It specifies CASSSGSSYEQYF.

A remark on this clone: Other DNA sequences in the same sample also yield this CDR3. The V gene is TRBV5-4, the J gene TRBJ2-2, with D unclear. This CDR3 has 11 amino acids. Per the germline V gene, CDR1 is SGHNT and CDR2 is YYREEE (reference sequence). V lost 2 bases to trimming and J lost 9 bases, with 5 bases between them. CDR3: CASSLDRELFF. The DNA of the CDR3 is TGTGCCAGCAGCTTAGACCGGGAGCTGTTTTTT.

The chain combines TRBV10-3 with TRBJ2-1, with 12 nucleotides matching TRBD2. CDR1 is ENHRY and CDR2 is SYGVKD in the germline V gene. The CDR3 is 19 amino acids. Trimming took 2 bases from V and 8 from J; bases not matched to a gene: 16. This CDR3 reads CAISERLAGGLEGVDEQFF. DNA for the CDR3: TGTGCCATCAGTGAGAGGCTAGCGGGAGGGTTGGAGGGTGTGGATGAGCAGTTCTTC.

J is TRBJ1-5 and V is TRBV6-6, with D possibly TRBD1 on 6 matching bases. Per germline, CDR1 MNHNY and CDR2 SVGAGI (reference sequence). Trimming shortened V by 2 bases and J by 2 bases, and 13 bases separated the two germline ends. The CDR3 runs to 16 residues. The CDR3 is CASSYTQGKGNQPQHF. Written as DNA, the CDR3 is TGTGCCAGCAGTTACACACAGGGTAAGGGCAATCAGCCCCAGCATTTT.

The J gene is TRBJ2-1, the V gene TRBV5-1; weak D call: TRBD2 (5 bases). Looked up from germline, CDR1 is SGHRS and CDR2 is YFSETQ. The germline V and J ends were trimmed by 4 bases and 5 bases, with 13 bases remaining between them. This CDR3 has 14 amino acids. The CDR3 DNA sequence: TGCGCCAGCAGCCCAAGGAGGTCCCACAATGAGCAGTTCTTC. Its protein is CASSPRRSHNEQFF. Drawing the rest from reference TRBV5-1 and TRBJ2-1, the complete variable domain is KAGVTQTPRYLIKTRGQQVTLSCSPISGHRSVSWYQQTPGQGLQFLFEYFSETQRNKGNFPGRFSGRQFSNSRSEMNVSTLELGDSALYLCASSPRRSHNEQFFGPGTRLTVL.

The rearrangement uses TRBV5-1 and TRBJ2-3, with a tentative D call TRBD1 (6 bases). The CDR3 is 15 amino acids. CDR1 and CDR2 (germline): SGHRS, YFSETQ. Trimming stripped 2 bases from V and 3 bases from J, with 13 bases between. In DNA form, the CDR3 reads TGCGCCAGCAGCTTACCTACAGGGATTACAGATACGCAGTATTTT. This translates into CASSLPTGITDTQYF.

The gene calls are TRBV7-9 and TRBJ2-2; 7 bases align to TRBD2. The trim removed 0 bases at V and 6 bases at J, leaving 4 bases unmatched. The CDR3 consists of 15 residues. Germline CDR1 is SEHNR and CDR2 is FQNEAQ (reference sequence). CDR3 DNA: TGTGCCAGCAGCTTAGCTCTGGGAGGGCCCGGGGAGCTGTTTTTT. Translated, it gives CASSLALGGPGELFF.

This clone showed up just once. The chain links TRBV5-1 to TRBJ1-1; a possible D gene is TRBD1 (5 bases). The CDR3 is 13 amino acids. Trimming shortened V by 2 bases and J by 1 base, and 6 bases separated the two germline ends. Looked up from germline, CDR1 is SGHRS and CDR2 is YFSETQ. CDR3 coding DNA: TGCGCCAGCAGCTTACAGGCGAACACTGAAGCTTTCTTT. Amino acid sequence: CASSLQANTEAFF. Filled out from reference TRBV5-1 and TRBJ1-1, the complete variable domain reads KAGVTQTPRYLIKTRGQQVTLSCSPISGHRSVSWYQQTPGQGLQFLFEYFSETQRNKGNFPGRFSGRQFSNSRSEMNVSTLELGDSALYLCASSLQANTEAFFGQGTRLTVV.

With respect to this clone: Different DNA sequences within this sample yield the same CDR3. The V and J genes are TRBV11-2 and TRBJ1-5; D remains ambiguous. V lost 1 base and J 4 bases, leaving 5 bases between the germline ends. The germline V gene encodes CDR1 SGHAT and CDR2 FQNNGV. The CDR3 is 13 residues long. The CDR3 coding sequence is TGTGCCAGCAGCTTAGTGGGAAATCAGCCCCAGCATTTT. This sequence encodes CASSLVGNQPQHF.

The rearrangement joins TRBV28 to TRBJ1-5; 7 nucleotides match TRBD1. This CDR3 has 18 amino acids. Germline lookup yields CDR1 MDHEN and CDR2 SYDVKM. V lost 2 bases and J lost 2; bases outside the gene matches: 12. The chain's CDR3 is CASSLPNPTQGGNQPQHF. CDR3 nucleotides: TGTGCCAGCAGTTTACCGAATCCCACCCAGGGGGGCAATCAGCCCCAGCATTTT.

A single count supports this clone. V and J are TRBV6-1 and TRBJ1-4; unclear D gene. The V end was cut by 5 bases, the J end by 5 bases, with 12 bases between. This CDR3 is 14 amino acids long. Looked up from germline, CDR1 is MNHNS and CDR2 is SASEGT. In nucleotides, the CDR3 is TGTGCCAGCAGTAAGGAGCCGGGGAATGAAAAACTGTTTTTT. This gives the protein CASSKEPGNEKLFF.

This chain uses TRBV4-3 with TRBJ1-5; 8 bases align to TRBD1. J gave up 4 bases and V 4 bases, and 6 bases lay outside the gene matches. Per the germline V gene, CDR1 is LGHNA and CDR2 is YSLEER. The CDR3 consists of 15 residues. In DNA, the CDR3 is TGCGCCAGCAGCCCACGACAGGGGTATAATCAGCCCCAGCATTTT. This encodes CASSPRQGYNQPQHF.

This chain links TRBV7-2 with TRBJ1-2; D is perhaps TRBD1 (6 bases). Germline V gene lookup returns CDR1 SGHTA and CDR2 FQGNSA. This CDR3 comprises 14 residues. V was shortened by 4 bases and J by 6 bases, with 15 bases between the two germline ends. CDR3 nucleotide sequence: TGTGCCAGCAGCTCCGTACAGGGAGTTGATGGCTACACCTTC. Translated, it gives CASSSVQGVDGYTF.

V is TRBV2 and J is TRBJ1-5; TRBD1 is a possible D gene (6 bases). Trimming removed 4 bases at V and 10 bases at J, with 14 bases between. This CDR3 spans 13 amino acids. Per the germline V gene, CDR1 is SNHLY and CDR2 is FYNNEI. As DNA, the CDR3 is TGTGCCAGCAGTGCAACAGGGTTGGAACCCCAGCATTTT. Protein product: CASSATGLEPQHF.